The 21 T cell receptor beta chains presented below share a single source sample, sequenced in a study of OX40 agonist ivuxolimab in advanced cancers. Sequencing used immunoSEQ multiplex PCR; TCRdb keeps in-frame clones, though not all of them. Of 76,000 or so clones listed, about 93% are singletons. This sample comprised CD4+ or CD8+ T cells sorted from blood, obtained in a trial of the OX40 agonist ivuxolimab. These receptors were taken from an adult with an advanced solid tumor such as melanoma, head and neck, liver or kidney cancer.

The CDR3 region is CASSLKVVTYEQYF. As DNA, the CDR3 is TGTGCCAGCAGCTTAAAAGTTGTAACCTACGAGCAGTACTTC. The J gene is TRBJ2-7, the V gene TRBV11-2; no clear D. V lost 2 bases, J lost 2 bases, and 10 bases lay in between. The CDR3 runs 14 residues. Germline-derived CDR1 and CDR2 are SGHAT and FQNNGV.

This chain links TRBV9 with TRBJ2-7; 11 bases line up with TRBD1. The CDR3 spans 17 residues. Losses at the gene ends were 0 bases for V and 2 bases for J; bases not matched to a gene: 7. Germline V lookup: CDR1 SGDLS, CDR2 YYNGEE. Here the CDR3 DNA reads TGTGCCAGCAGCGTAGCCCCGGACAGGGGGCTTGCCTACGAGCAGTACTTC. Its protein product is CASSVAPDRGLAYEQYF.

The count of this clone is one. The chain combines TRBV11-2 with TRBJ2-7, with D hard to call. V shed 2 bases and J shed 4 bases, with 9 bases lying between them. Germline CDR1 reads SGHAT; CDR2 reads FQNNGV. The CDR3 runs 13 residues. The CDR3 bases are TGTGCCAGCAGCTTACCCGGTCGATACGAGCAGTACTTC. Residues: CASSLPGRYEQYF.

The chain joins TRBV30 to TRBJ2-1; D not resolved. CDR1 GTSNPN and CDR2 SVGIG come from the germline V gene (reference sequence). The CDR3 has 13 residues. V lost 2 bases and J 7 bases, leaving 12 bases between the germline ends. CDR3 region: CAWSRARHNEQFF. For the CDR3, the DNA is TGTGCCTGGAGTAGGGCCCGGCATAATGAGCAGTTCTTC. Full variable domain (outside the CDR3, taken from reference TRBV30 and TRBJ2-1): SQTIHQWPATLVQPVGSPLSLECTVEGTSNPNLYWYRQAAGRGLQLLFYSVGIGQISSEVPQNLSASRPQDRQFILSSKKLLLSDSGFYLCAWSRARHNEQFFGPGTRLTVL.

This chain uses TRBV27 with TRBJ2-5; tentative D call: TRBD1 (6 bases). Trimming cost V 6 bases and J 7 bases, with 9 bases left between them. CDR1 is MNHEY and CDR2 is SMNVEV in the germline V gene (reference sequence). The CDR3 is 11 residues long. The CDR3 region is CASRLGGTQYF. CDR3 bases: TGTGCCAGCAGACTAGGGGGGACCCAGTACTTC.

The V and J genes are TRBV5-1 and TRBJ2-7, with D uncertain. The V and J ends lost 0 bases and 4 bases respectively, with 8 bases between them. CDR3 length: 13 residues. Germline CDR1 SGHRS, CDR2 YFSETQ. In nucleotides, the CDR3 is TGCGCCAGCAGCTTGGGAGTAAGATACGAGCAGTACTTC. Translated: CASSLGVRYEQYF.

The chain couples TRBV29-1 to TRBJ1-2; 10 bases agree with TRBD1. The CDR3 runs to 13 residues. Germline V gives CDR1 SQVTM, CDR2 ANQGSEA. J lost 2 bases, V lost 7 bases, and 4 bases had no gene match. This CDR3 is CSALTGGNYGYTF. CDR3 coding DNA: TGCAGCGCCTTGACAGGGGGCAACTATGGCTACACCTTC. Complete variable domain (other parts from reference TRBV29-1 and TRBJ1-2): SAVISQKPSRDICQRGTSLTIQCQVDSQVTMMFWYRQQPGQSLTLIATANQGSEATYESGFVIDKFPISRPNLTFSTLTVSNMSPEDSSIYLCSALTGGNYGYTFGSGTRLTVV.

The CDR3 DNA follows: TGCAGCGTTGAGGGGAGGAACACCGGGGAGCTGTTTTTT. Its protein product is CSVEGRNTGELFF. The V gene is TRBV29-1, the J gene TRBJ2-2; D perhaps matches TRBD2 (5 bases). Germline CDR1 reads SQVTM; CDR2 reads ANQGSEA. This CDR3 is 13 amino acids long. Trimming took 3 bases from V and 1 from J, leaving 6 bases between them.

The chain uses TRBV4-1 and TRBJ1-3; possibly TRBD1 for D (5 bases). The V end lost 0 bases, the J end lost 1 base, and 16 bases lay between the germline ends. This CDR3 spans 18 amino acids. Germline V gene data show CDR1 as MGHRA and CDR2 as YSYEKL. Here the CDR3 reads CASSQESPGLSSGNTIYF. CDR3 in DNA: TGCGCCAGCAGCCAAGAGTCCCCAGGGTTGAGTTCTGGAAACACCATATATTTT.

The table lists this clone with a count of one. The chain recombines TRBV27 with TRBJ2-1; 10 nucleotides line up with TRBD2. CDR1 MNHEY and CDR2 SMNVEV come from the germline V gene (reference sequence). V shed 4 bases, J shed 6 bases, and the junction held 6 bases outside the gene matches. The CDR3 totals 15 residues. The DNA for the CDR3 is TGTGCCAGCAGTTCTAGCGGGGGCCCTATCAATGAGCAGTTCTTC. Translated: CASSSSGGPINEQFF.

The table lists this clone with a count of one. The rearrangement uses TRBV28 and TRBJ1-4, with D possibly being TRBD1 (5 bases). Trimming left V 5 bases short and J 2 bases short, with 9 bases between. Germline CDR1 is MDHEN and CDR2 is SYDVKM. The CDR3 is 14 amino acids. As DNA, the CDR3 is TGTGCCAGCAGTCCGCAGGGTACTAATGAAAAACTGTTTTTT. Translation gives CASSPQGTNEKLFF.

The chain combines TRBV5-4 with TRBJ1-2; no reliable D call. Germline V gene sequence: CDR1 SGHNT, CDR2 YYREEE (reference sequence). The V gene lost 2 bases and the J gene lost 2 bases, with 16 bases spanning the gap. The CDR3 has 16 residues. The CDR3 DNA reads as TGTGCCAGCAGCTTATTGGGTCAGGTTACCAACTATGGCTACACCTTC. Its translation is CASSLLGQVTNYGYTF.

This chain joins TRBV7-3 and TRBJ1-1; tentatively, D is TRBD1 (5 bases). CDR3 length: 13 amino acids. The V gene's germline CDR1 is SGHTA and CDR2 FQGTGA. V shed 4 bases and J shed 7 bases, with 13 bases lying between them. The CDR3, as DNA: TGTGCCAGCAGCTCGGACGGGGGTGGTGAAGCTTTCTTT. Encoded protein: CASSSDGGGEAFF.

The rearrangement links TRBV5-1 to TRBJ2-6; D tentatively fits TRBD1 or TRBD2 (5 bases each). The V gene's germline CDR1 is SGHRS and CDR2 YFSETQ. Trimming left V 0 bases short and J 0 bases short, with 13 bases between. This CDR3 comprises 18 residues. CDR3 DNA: TGCGCCAGCAGCTTGGAAGGGACCGCTTTCTCTGGGGCCAACGTCCTGACTTTC. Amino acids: CASSLEGTAFSGANVLTF.

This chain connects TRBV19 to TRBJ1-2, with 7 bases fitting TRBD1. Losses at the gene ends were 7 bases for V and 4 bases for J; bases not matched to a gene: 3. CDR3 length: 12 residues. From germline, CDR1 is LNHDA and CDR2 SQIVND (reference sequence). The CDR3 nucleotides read TGTGCCAGTATGGGACAGTCCTATGGCTACACCTTC. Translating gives CASMGQSYGYTF.

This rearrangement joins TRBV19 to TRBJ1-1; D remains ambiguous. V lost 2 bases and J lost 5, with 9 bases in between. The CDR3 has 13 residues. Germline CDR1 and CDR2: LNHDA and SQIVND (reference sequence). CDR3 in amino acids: CASSIFTTTEAFF. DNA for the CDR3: TGTGCCAGTAGTATATTCACGACAACTGAAGCTTTCTTT.

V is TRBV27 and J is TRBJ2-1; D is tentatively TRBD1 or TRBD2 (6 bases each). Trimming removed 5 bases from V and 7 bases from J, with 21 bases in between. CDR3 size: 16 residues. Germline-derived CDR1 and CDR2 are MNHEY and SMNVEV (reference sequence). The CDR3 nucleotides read TGTGCCAGCAGTCATCACAGGGAGGAGCGGGTGAATGAGCAGTTCTTC. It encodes CASSHHREERVNEQFF.

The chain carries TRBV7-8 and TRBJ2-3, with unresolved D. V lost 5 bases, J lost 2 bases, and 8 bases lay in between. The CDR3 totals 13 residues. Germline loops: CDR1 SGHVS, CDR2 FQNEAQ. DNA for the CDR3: TGTGCCAGCAGCCCGTCAGCCACAGATACGCAGTATTTT. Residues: CASSPSATDTQYF.

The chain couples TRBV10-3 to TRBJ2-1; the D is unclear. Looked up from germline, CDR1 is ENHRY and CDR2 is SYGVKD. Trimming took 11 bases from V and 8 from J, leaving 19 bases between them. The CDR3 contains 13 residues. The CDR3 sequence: CAARAAVEDEQFF. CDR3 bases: TGTGCCGCAAGGGCGGCAGTCGAGGATGAGCAGTTCTTC.

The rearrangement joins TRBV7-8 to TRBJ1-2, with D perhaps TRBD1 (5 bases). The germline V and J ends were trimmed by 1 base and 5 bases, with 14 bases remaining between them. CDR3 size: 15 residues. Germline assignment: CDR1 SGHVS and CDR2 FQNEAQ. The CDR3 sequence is CASSLELQGQYGYTF. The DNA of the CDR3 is TGTGCCAGCAGCTTAGAGCTCCAGGGTCAATATGGCTACACCTTC.

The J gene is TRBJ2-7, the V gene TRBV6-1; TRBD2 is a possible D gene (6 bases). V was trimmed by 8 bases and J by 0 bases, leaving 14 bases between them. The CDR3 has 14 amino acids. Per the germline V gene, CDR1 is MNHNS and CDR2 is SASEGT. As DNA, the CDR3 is TGTGCCAGCCAAACCGGGACTTCCTCCTACGAGCAGTACTTC. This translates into CASQTGTSSYEQYF.